This TCR beta chain originates from a study of blood T cell repertoires in COVID-19. The overall study: The United States, Italy and Spain were the sources of the acute and convalescent COVID-19 samples. T cells, B-cell-depleted T cells, or PBMCs supplied cDNA or gDNA.

Data came from immunoSEQ multiplex PCR; TCRdb stores just in-frame clones and leaves some out. The sample holds 450,000 or so clones, around 90% seen once. Germline CDR1 and CDR2: ENHRY and SYGVKD. The CDR3 has 13 residues. The ends lost 8 bases at V and 7 bases at J; junction bases unmatched: 9. A few counts support this clone. V is TRBV10-3 and J is TRBJ1-2; 8 bases are shared with TRBD1. This receptor was obtained from a man in his late teens or twenties who had recovered from COVID-19. The material sequenced was PBMCs or T cells enriched from blood (not recorded which). DNA for the CDR3: TGTGCCATCGAGTCCCAGGGGGCCGGTGGCTACACCTTC. It encodes CAIESQGAGGYTF.